These 9 T cell receptor beta chains came from one sample sequenced in a study of graft-versus-host responses after intestinal transplantation. Using immunoSEQ multiplex PCR, the repertoire was profiled, and TCRdb retains in-frame clones only, with some absent. The sample lists approximately 100,000 clones; roughly 88% were seen once. The specimen was PBMCs, collected 255 days after intestinal transplant. The receptors stem from a human patient who received an intestinal transplant, so some T cells may come from the graft donor.

The chain has TRBV5-1 and TRBJ2-5, with 11 bases matching TRBD1. Germline lookup yields CDR1 SGHRS and CDR2 YFSETQ. Losses at the gene ends were 4 bases for V and 0 bases for J; bases not matched to a gene: 5. This CDR3 is 16 amino acids long. CDR3 region: CASSTGTGGYQETQYF. The CDR3, as DNA: TGCGCCAGCAGCACCGGGACAGGGGGGTACCAAGAGACCCAGTACTTC.

This clone appeared once. Different DNA sequences within this sample yield the same CDR3. The chain joins TRBV29-1 to TRBJ2-2, with TRBD2 matching 12 bases. The CDR3 contains 16 residues. CDR1 is SQVTM, CDR2 ANQGSEA, per germline. V shed 5 bases, J shed 2 bases, and the junction held 6 bases outside the gene matches. This chain's CDR3 is CSVQGLAGKNTGELFF. DNA for the CDR3: TGCAGCGTTCAAGGACTAGCGGGGAAAAACACCGGGGAGCTGTTTTTT.

The chain couples TRBV5-4 to TRBJ2-1; D gene uncertain. Trimming removed 4 bases from V and 6 bases from J, with 14 bases in between. Per germline, CDR1 SGHNT and CDR2 YYREEE (reference sequence). This CDR3 comprises 14 residues. CDR3 DNA: TGTGCCAGCAGCCCCTCTTGGGGTGGCAATGAGCAGTTCTTC. Translation gives CASSPSWGGNEQFF.

In regard to this clone: Sequence at one end of the junction differs from germline and may be a read error. The chain is built from TRBV7-6 and TRBJ2-1, with TRBD2 matching 8 bases. The CDR3 extends over 13 amino acids. Germline CDR1 and CDR2: SGHVS and FNYEAQ. The CDR3 nucleotides are TGTGCCAGCAACTTAGGGACTAGATACGAGCAGTTCTTC. Translation gives CASNLGTRYEQFF.

This clone appeared once. The chain has TRBV6-5 and TRBJ1-2; no definite D call. CDR3 length: 13 residues. V was clipped by 5 bases and J by 7 bases, with 14 bases between them. Germline CDR1 is MNHEY and CDR2 is SVGAGI. The CDR3 region is CASSAAFQTGYTF. CDR3 in DNA: TGTGCCAGCAGTGCAGCTTTTCAGACTGGCTACACCTTC.

The chain links TRBV27 to TRBJ2-7; D may match TRBD1 or TRBD2 (5 bases each). The CDR3 totals 15 residues. Trimming stripped 2 bases from V and 2 bases from J, with 13 bases between. Per the germline V gene, CDR1 is MNHEY and CDR2 is SMNVEV (reference sequence). CDR3 coding DNA: TGTGCCAGCAGTTTAGCCCACGAGGGGCCCTACGAGCAGTACTTC. Protein sequence: CASSLAHEGPYEQYF.

J is TRBJ1-5 and V is TRBV28; D unresolved. In germline, CDR1 is MDHEN, CDR2 SYDVKM. Trimming removed 0 bases at V and 2 bases at J, with 8 bases between. The CDR3 has 15 residues. CDR3 nucleotide sequence: TGTGCCAGCAGTTTATGCTTCGCGTGCAATCAGCCCCAGCATTTT. It codes for CASSLCFACNQPQHF.

This clone turned up a few times. The chain combines TRBV7-9 with TRBJ2-7; D uncertain. This CDR3 region has 13 residues. V lost 5 bases to trimming and J lost 2 bases, with 10 bases between them. Germline CDR1 is SEHNR and CDR2 is FQNEAQ (reference sequence). CDR3 in amino acids: CASSQDQPYEQYV. The CDR3 coding sequence is TGTGCCAGCAGCCAAGACCAACCCTACGAGCAGTACGTC.

The V and J genes are TRBV19 and TRBJ1-5; unclear D gene. Germline loops: CDR1 LNHDA, CDR2 SQIVND (reference sequence). With 5 bases removed from V and 1 base from J, the gap between germline ends came to 12 bases. This CDR3 has 15 amino acids. In nucleotides, the CDR3 is TGTGCCAGTAGTCCAGAGCGGGAGAGCAATCAGCCCCAGCATTTT. Translation gives CASSPERESNQPQHF.